One T cell receptor (beta chain) is described in this entry. Its antigen remains undetermined. Per-nucleotide qualities are absent, and no much larger clonotype sits a single base away. These data belong to a study of blood T cell repertoires in COVID-19 (dated by TCRdb to the early 2020s). In the study overall: Samples from collaborators originated in the United States, Italy and Spain and spanned both the acute and convalescent phases of COVID-19. The material from the prospective study consisted of cDNA or gDNA derived from T cells, B-cell-depleted T cells, or PBMCs. Subjects who had been exposed to COVID-19, were actively infected with it, or had recovered from it provided the deeply sampled blood TCRbeta repertoires that made up the dataset. The repertoires were released in a freely available public database meant as a resource for research on the immune response to SARS-CoV-2. The samples were drawn from the first 160 participants of the ongoing ImmuneRACE study and from 1,200 or so subjects provided by 6 global collaborators. A de-identified subject ID, COVID-19 status, age in years and sex were almost always included in the sample metadata. Where HLA class I and class II types were available, the types were taken from metadata supplied by the sample provider, not from assay-based typing.

In the prospective study, participants were roughly 18 to 95 years old, resided in fewer than 25 geographic areas of the United States, and were enrolled through a virtual design. Cohort assignment in the prospective study relied on participant-reported clinical history from a screening survey and a study questionnaire. Exposed participants had been in contact with someone with a PCR-confirmed or clinician-diagnosed COVID-19 case within 2 weeks of study entry. Mobile phlebotomists in the prospective study collected whole blood, serum and a nasopharyngeal or oropharyngeal swab from every participant. Participants in the prospective study had the option to provide additional blood draws and questionnaires over an approximately 2-month period. Before DNA extraction, blood samples from the prospective study were shipped at room temperature or frozen. V ends up 4 bases short and J 1 base short, with an unmatched junction base count of 5. Via the germline V gene, CDR1 is SGHTA and CDR2 FQGTGA. From its cysteine to its phenylalanine, the CDR3 spans 15 amino acids. Only the CDR3 portion is preserved as DNA: 45 bases, with reading frame beginning at the first base.

The paper's findings and limits, for the study overall: The amount of clinical and demographic metadata varied by source and participant and was provided uncurated.

The immunoSEQ Assay, a bias-controlled multiplex PCR, was used to amplify TCRbeta CDR3 regions from genomic DNA. The authors' analysis ran thus. Within the assay, amplification of reference gene primers was used to estimate how many nucleated cells each sample contained. Sequence reads were collapsed and filtered to measure the absolute abundance of every unique TCRbeta CDR3 rearrangement. For each sample, productive Simpson clonality was calculated as the square root of Simpson's diversity index across productive rearrangements. TCRdb's version of the immuneACCESS table is confined to in-frame rearrangements and falls short of the full clone set. An unresolved V gene accounts for under half of the shortfall where checked; the remainder is of unknown origin. That table is the source of V, J and clone size, and D and trimming were worked out from the DNA. In all, the sample holds 250,000 or so clones, and about nine tenths of those were seen once. Approximately 0.9% of the sample goes to the ten largest clones.

This TCR was sampled from a man over 45 who had been exposed to COVID-19. Source material: PBMCs or T cells enriched from blood (not recorded which). Rearrangement joined TRBV7-3 to TRBJ2-5; TRBD1 lines up with 8 middle nucleotides. The CDR3 region: CASSYSGQGQETQYF. In nucleotides, the sequence is TGTGCCAGCAGCTACTCTGGACAGGGCCAAGAGACCCAGTACTTC.